The TCR beta chain under discussion was sequenced for a study of blood T cells in healthy people across ages. Regarding the study as a whole: TCR beta diversity per million T cells fell roughly linearly with age.

On this clonotype: The antigen remains undetermined.

Sample-barcoded 5' priming and a J-beta primer mix drove a second PCR of about 6 to 12 cycles. TCRdb re-analysed the 5' RACE reads in MiXCR, keeping a single row per CDR3 protein. Among under 1,000,000 distinct CDR3 sequences listed, roughly 35% were seen once. A minimum of 6 micrograms of total RNA was extracted per sample. Input material: blood. This receptor was obtained from a man aged 18 to 30 in good health.

The CDR3, as DNA: TGCGCCAGCAGCTCTACCCGGACAGGGGCCACTGAAGCTTTCTTT. Amino acids: CASSSTRTGATEAFF. The chain has TRBV5-1 and TRBJ1-1, with 9 bases identical to TRBD1. V was pared by 3 bases and J by 4 bases, with 7 bases of the junction left unmatched. The CDR3 runs to 15 residues. Germline CDR1 SGHRS, CDR2 YFSETQ.